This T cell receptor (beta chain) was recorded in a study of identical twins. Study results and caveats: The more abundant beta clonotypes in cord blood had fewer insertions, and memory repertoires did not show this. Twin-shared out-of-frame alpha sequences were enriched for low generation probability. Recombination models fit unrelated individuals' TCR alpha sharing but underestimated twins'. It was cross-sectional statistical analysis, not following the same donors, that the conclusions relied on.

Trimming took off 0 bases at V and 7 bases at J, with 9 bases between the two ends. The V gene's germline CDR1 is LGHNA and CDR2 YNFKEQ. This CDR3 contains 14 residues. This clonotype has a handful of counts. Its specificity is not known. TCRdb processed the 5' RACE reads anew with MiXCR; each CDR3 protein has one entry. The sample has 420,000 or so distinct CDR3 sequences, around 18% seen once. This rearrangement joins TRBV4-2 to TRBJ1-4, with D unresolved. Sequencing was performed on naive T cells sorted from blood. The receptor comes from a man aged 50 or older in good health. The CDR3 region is CASSQDLGFEKLFF. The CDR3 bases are TGTGCCAGCAGCCAAGATCTAGGGTTTGAAAAACTGTTTTTT.